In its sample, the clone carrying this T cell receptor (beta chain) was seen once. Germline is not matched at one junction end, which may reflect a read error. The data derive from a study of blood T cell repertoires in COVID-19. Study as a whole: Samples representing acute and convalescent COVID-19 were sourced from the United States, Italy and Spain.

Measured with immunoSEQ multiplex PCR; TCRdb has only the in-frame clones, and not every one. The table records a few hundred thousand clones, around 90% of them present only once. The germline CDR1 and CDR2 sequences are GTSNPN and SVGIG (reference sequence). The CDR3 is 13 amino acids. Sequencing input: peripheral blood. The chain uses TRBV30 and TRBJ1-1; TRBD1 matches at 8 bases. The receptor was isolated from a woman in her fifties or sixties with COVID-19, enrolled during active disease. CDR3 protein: CAWRGQVNAEAFF. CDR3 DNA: TGTGCCTGGAGGGGACAGGTGAACGCTGAAGCTTTCTTT.